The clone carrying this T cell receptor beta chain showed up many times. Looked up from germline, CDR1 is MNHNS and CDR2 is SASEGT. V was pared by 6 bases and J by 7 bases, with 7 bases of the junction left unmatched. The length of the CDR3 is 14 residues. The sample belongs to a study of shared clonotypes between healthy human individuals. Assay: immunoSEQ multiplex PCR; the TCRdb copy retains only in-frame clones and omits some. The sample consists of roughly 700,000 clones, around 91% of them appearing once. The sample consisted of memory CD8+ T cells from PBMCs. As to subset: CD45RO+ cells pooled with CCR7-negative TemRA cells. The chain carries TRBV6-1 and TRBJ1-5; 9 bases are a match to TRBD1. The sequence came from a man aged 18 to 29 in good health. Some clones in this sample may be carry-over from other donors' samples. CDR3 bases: TGTGCCAGCAGAGAGACAGGGGGACACCAGCCCCAGCATTTT. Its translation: CASRETGGHQPQHF.